The 15 T cell receptor beta chains reported below all come from one sample, sequenced in a study of PD-1 blockade in classical Hodgkin lymphoma. The method was immunoSEQ multiplex PCR; TCRdb's version includes in-frame clones alone and lacks a portion of them. The data contain about 18,000 clones, over 70% of them seen just once; the ten biggest clones take up approximately 1.9%. Time point noted: cycle 4 day 1 (C4D1), after more than 5 weeks of nivolumab. Each and every patient relapsed after autologous stem cell transplantation, and patients got differing brentuximab vedotin exposure. The CD4+ T cells used were purified from thawed PBMCs through magnetic negative selection. Sequencing used CD4+ T cells from blood, obtained before the fourth cycle of nivolumab. The receptor source for this set is a human donor with classical Hodgkin lymphoma.

CDR3 residues: CASSSRVPEQYF. The CDR3, as DNA: TGTGCCAGCAGCTCCCGGGTCCCTGAGCAGTACTTC. The gene calls are TRBV7-9 and TRBJ2-7; D gene uncertain. Trimming left V 4 bases short and J 7 bases short, with 11 bases between. From germline, CDR1 is SEHNR and CDR2 FQNEAQ (reference sequence). This CDR3 contains 12 residues. Supplemented by reference TRBV7-9 and TRBJ2-7, the full variable domain reads DTGVSQNPRHKITKRGQNVTFRCDPISEHNRLYWYRQTLGQGPEFLTYFQNEAQLEKSRLLSDRFSAERPKGSFSTLEIQRTEQGDSAMYLCASSSRVPEQYFGPGTRLTVT.

This rearrangement joins TRBV30 to TRBJ2-2; D perhaps matches TRBD1 (5 bases). The CDR3 is made up of 14 amino acids. V lost 0 bases and J 8 bases, leaving 13 bases between the germline ends. CDR1 and CDR2 (germline): GTSNPN, SVGIG (reference sequence). Here the CDR3 DNA reads TGTGCCTGGAGTGTACTACAGAAGGGGGGGGAGCTGTTTTTT. It yields the protein CAWSVLQKGGELFF.

The chain is built from TRBV5-6 and TRBJ2-7; the match to TRBD2 covers 14 bases. The J segment lost 0 bases and the V segment lost 1 base, leaving 3 bases of the junction unmatched. Germline V gene data show CDR1 as SGHDT and CDR2 as YYEEEE. The CDR3 consists of 17 residues. CDR3 sequence: CASSLRTSGRNSYEQYF. In DNA, the CDR3 is TGTGCCAGCAGCTTGAGGACTAGCGGGAGGAACTCCTACGAGCAGTACTTC.

The rearrangement links TRBV14 to TRBJ2-7; no firm D call. The ends were cut back, 5 bases at V and 4 bases at J, with 9 bases in the middle. The CDR3 extends over 12 amino acids. Germline CDR1 is SGHDN and CDR2 is FVKESK. The CDR3 here is CASSSSWYEQYF. The CDR3 DNA reads TGTGCCAGCAGCTCTTCTTGGTACGAGCAGTACTTC.

V gene TRBV6-4 combines with J gene TRBJ2-6; the D gene is possibly TRBD1 (5 bases). Germline CDR1 and CDR2: MRHNA and SNTAGT. The CDR3 contains 14 residues. Trimming stripped 4 bases from V and 6 bases from J, with 10 bases between. The CDR3 nucleotides are TGTGCCAGCAGTGGGGGCCGCGAGGCCAACGTCCTGACTTTC. Residues: CASSGGREANVLTF.

The chain has TRBV13 and TRBJ2-2, with D perhaps assigned TRBD1 or TRBD2 (6 bases each). CDR1 and CDR2 (germline): PRHDT, FYEKMQ (reference sequence). The CDR3 has 16 amino acids. Trimming left V 3 bases short and J 8 bases short, with 19 bases between. In nucleotides, the CDR3 is TGTGCCAGCAGCTTCACCCCCGCGAGGGGGGCTGGGGAGCTGTTTTTT. Its protein is CASSFTPARGAGELFF.

The chain links TRBV4-1 to TRBJ2-3; weak D call: TRBD2 (5 bases). Germline V CDR1 and CDR2: MGHRA, YSYEKL. V was pared by 1 base and J by 1 base, with 12 bases between. The length of the CDR3 is 16 residues. CDR3 loop: CASSQARAGGTDTQYF. In DNA form, the CDR3 reads TGCGCCAGCAGCCAAGCGAGGGCTGGGGGCACAGATACGCAGTATTTT.

This rearrangement joins TRBV15 to TRBJ2-7, with 7 bases fitting TRBD2. The CDR3 runs to 14 residues. Germline loops: CDR1 LNHNV, CDR2 YYDKDF (reference sequence). The V and J ends lost 1 base and 3 bases, in that order; junction bases with no gene match: 3. The CDR3 is CATSRGAGLYEQYF. The CDR3 DNA is TGTGCCACCAGCAGAGGAGCGGGACTCTACGAGCAGTACTTC.

The chain combines TRBV6-6 with TRBJ1-4; 7 bases line up with TRBD1. Germline-derived CDR1 and CDR2 are MNHNY and SVGAGI (reference sequence). V was pared by 5 bases and J by 7 bases, with 10 bases of the junction left unmatched. CDR3 size: 15 residues. CDR3 coding DNA: TGTGCCAGCAGTACCCCGACAGGGTATGCTGAAAAACTGTTTTTT. This translates into CASSTPTGYAEKLFF.

The chain has TRBV5-7 and TRBJ1-2; 9 bases agree with TRBD1. TRBV5-7 has ORF status, its function being uncertain. This CDR3 has 16 residues. V lost 4 bases to trimming and J lost 1 base; unmatched junction nucleotides: 8. CDR3 in DNA: TGTGCCAGCAGCGGGGACAGGGTTAGTTTTAACTATGGCTACACCTTC. It translates to CASSGDRVSFNYGYTF.

The sample holds a few counts of this clone. The chain uses TRBV4-1 and TRBJ1-2; TRBD1 is a possible D gene (5 bases). Germline V lookup: CDR1 MGHRA, CDR2 YSYEKL. V dropped 2 bases and J dropped 1 base, with 11 bases sitting between them. The CDR3 contains 15 residues. The CDR3 coding sequence is TGCGCCAGCAGCCAAACAGGTGATGGTAACTATGGCTACACCTTC. Its translation is CASSQTGDGNYGYTF.

The V and J genes are TRBV5-1 and TRBJ2-6; D may be TRBD1 or TRBD2 (5 bases each). Germline V CDR1 and CDR2: SGHRS, YFSETQ. Trimming cost V 3 bases and J 1 base, with 8 bases left between them. The CDR3 sequence is 15 residues long. For the CDR3, the DNA is TGCGCCAGCAGCTACGAGGGGTCTGGGGCCAACGTCCTGACTTTC. Translated: CASSYEGSGANVLTF.

The chain employs TRBV18 and TRBJ1-4; TRBD1 agrees at 8 bases. CDR3 length: 15 residues. Germline assignment: CDR1 KGHSH and CDR2 LQKENI. V was clipped by 4 bases and J by 1 base; unmatched bases: 2. This CDR3 reads CASSLTGGTNEKLFF. The CDR3 nucleotides are TGTGCCAGCTCACTTACAGGGGGAACTAATGAAAAACTGTTTTTT.

For the CDR3, the DNA is TGTGCCAGCTCAAAGACTAGCGGCTTCGGCACAGATACGCAGTATTTT. Its protein product is CASSKTSGFGTDTQYF. The gene calls are TRBV18 and TRBJ2-3; 9 bases fit TRBD2. The V and J ends lost 5 bases and 1 base, in that order; junction bases with no gene match: 7. The CDR3 runs to 16 residues. Germline CDR1 and CDR2: KGHSH and LQKENI. Drawing the rest from reference TRBV18 and TRBJ2-3, the complete variable domain is NAGVMQNPRHLVRRRGQEARLRCSPMKGHSHVYWYRQLPEEGLKFMVYLQKENIIDESGMPKERFSAEFPKEGPSILRIQQVVRGDSAAYFCASSKTSGFGTDTQYFGPGTRLTVL.

The CDR3 loop is CASSEVPGAYEQYF. The CDR3, as DNA: TGTGCCAGCAGTGAAGTCCCGGGAGCCTACGAGCAGTACTTC. The chain uses TRBV6-1 and TRBJ2-7; weak D call: TRBD2 (6 bases). The CDR3 consists of 14 residues. V shed 1 base and J shed 2 bases, with 9 bases lying between them. The V gene's germline CDR1 is MNHNS and CDR2 SASEGT.